The 11 T cell receptor beta chains in this list originate from one sample, sequenced in a study of radiation and T cells in renal cell carcinoma. Indicated time point: blood 2 weeks post-SBRT. Treatment indicated: 15 Gy SBRT to primary tumor, nephrectomy 4 weeks later. Generated by immunoSEQ multiplex PCR, the TCRdb table keeps only in-frame clones and is missing some. This sample has about 150,000 clones; roughly 86% occur once, and the top ten carry under 15%. The sample here was blood, taken from a patient whose treatment included radiotherapy and nephrectomy. The receptors derive from a woman in her forties or fifties with renal cell carcinoma.

In nucleotides, the CDR3 is TGTGCCAGTAGTATAAGAACCGGGACAGGGACCTACACCTTC. Translated: CASSIRTGTGTYTF. The J gene is TRBJ1-2, the V gene TRBV19, with 9 bases matching TRBD1. Germline loops: CDR1 LNHDA, CDR2 SQIVND (reference sequence). The CDR3 runs to 14 residues. V was clipped by 2 bases and J by 10 bases; unmatched bases: 8.

The chain has TRBV7-2 and TRBJ1-6; D not resolved. Trimming removed 2 bases from V and 4 bases from J, with 15 bases in between. The germline V gene has CDR1 SGHTA and CDR2 FQGNSA. This CDR3 is built from 17 residues. The CDR3 coding sequence is TGTGCCAGCAGCTTAACCGCAGCCCGGAGTTATAATTCACCCCTCCACTTT. Its protein is CASSLTAARSYNSPLHF.

The J gene is TRBJ1-3, the V gene TRBV2; D possibly corresponds to TRBD1 (6 bases). The CDR3 runs to 15 residues. Trimming left V 3 bases short and J 0 bases short, with 9 bases between. Per the germline V gene, CDR1 is SNHLY and CDR2 is FYNNEI. Here the CDR3 DNA reads TGTGCCAGCAGTGAGGACAGAACCTCTGGAAACACCATATATTTT. Its translation is CASSEDRTSGNTIYF.

This chain uses TRBV6-1 with TRBJ2-1; 7 bases fit TRBD2. The J segment lost 0 bases and the V segment lost 1 base, leaving 3 bases of the junction unmatched. Germline lookup yields CDR1 MNHNS and CDR2 SASEGT. The CDR3 is 16 amino acids. DNA for the CDR3: TGTGCCAGCAGTGAAGTAGCGGGTTCCTCCTACAATGAGCAGTTCTTC. This codes for CASSEVAGSSYNEQFF.

The J gene is TRBJ2-7, the V gene TRBV6-1; 9 bases agree with TRBD1. This CDR3 spans 15 amino acids. The junction had 10 bases not matched to a gene; V was cut back by 6 bases and J by 4 bases. The V gene's germline CDR1 is MNHNS and CDR2 SASEGT. Here the CDR3 reads CASRGTGKGLYEQYF. CDR3 sequence (DNA): TGTGCCAGCAGAGGGACAGGGAAAGGGTTGTACGAGCAGTACTTC.

This chain joins TRBV18 and TRBJ2-5, with a tentative D call TRBD2 (6 bases). The CDR3 is 12 residues long. V was trimmed by 6 bases and J by 1 base, leaving 6 bases between them. Germline CDR1 is KGHSH and CDR2 is LQKENI. In nucleotides, the CDR3 is TGTGCCAGCTCCGGGAGCCAAGAGACCCAGTACTTC. Translating gives CASSGSQETQYF.

V is TRBV7-9 and J is TRBJ2-1; no reliable D call. CDR1 and CDR2 from the germline V gene are SEHNR and FQNEAQ (reference sequence). CDR3 length: 16 residues. Trimming removed 3 bases from V and 0 bases from J, with 12 bases in between. The CDR3 DNA is TGTGCCAGCAGCTTTTCAGGTTCAGGCTCCTACAATGAGCAGTTCTTC. Its protein product is CASSFSGSGSYNEQFF.

The chain has TRBV6-5 and TRBJ1-2; 8 nucleotides agree with TRBD1. J gave up 0 bases and V 0 bases, and 3 bases lay outside the gene matches. CDR3 size: 16 residues. Germline V gene sequence: CDR1 MNHEY, CDR2 SVGAGI. CDR3 region: CASSYSPDRANYGYTF. The CDR3 nucleotides read TGTGCCAGCAGTTACTCGCCGGACAGGGCTAACTATGGCTACACCTTC.

This chain connects TRBV5-1 to TRBJ2-5; a possible D gene is TRBD1 (7 bases). The germline V gene encodes CDR1 SGHRS and CDR2 YFSETQ. Trimming removed 5 bases from V and 4 bases from J, with 12 bases in between. The CDR3 covers 13 residues. The DNA for the CDR3 is TGCGCCAGCAGGAGACAGGGAGGAGAGACCCAGTACTTC. This encodes CASRRQGGETQYF.

The genes are TRBV19 and TRBJ1-2; D not resolved. V gave up 0 bases and J gave up 8 bases, with 16 bases separating them. This CDR3 spans 15 amino acids. The germline gives CDR1 LNHDA, CDR2 SQIVND (reference sequence). In DNA form, the CDR3 reads TGTGCCAGTAGTATAGAAAGGACTAAAACCGGCGGCTACACCTTC. Its translation is CASSIERTKTGGYTF.

The CDR3 DNA follows: TGTGCCAGCTCCCTGGCAGAGTTCTCTGGAAACACCATATATTTT. The encoded protein is CASSLAEFSGNTIYF. This chain joins TRBV18 and TRBJ1-3; D remains unclear. V was trimmed by 6 bases and J by 0 bases, leaving 12 bases between them. Germline CDR1 and CDR2: KGHSH and LQKENI. The CDR3 has 15 residues.